These T cell receptor beta chains were read from a single sample in a study of memory CD4+ T cells and cytomegalovirus serostatus. Only in-frame clones appear in the TCRdb table, and some are missing; sequencing was by immunoSEQ multiplex PCR. Of about 41,000 clones listed, roughly 80% are singletons. Sequenced input: memory CD4+ T cells from blood. Receptors originate from an adult in good health and CMV-seronegative. CDR3s include the opening cysteine and the closing phenylalanine or tryptophan. The order of the fields is CDR3 length, J gene, V gene, CDR3 protein.

length: 14
J: TRBJ2-5
V: TRBV7-3
CDR3: CASSRGGAAETQYF

length: 16
J: TRBJ1-5
V: TRBV9
CDR3: CASSVSPDNHNQPQHF

length: 16
J: TRBJ1-6
V: TRBV2
CDR3: CANNDPRTGSNSPLHF

length: 13
J: TRBJ1-5
V: TRBV4-3
CDR3: CASSQDSNQPQHF

length: 12
J: TRBJ1-3
V: TRBV6-6
CDR3: CASSYSGNTIYF

length: 19
J: TRBJ2-3
V: TRBV7-2
CDR3: CASSLGALLAGLTTDTQYF

length: 14
J: TRBJ2-1
V: TRBV5-1
CDR3: CASSLEGRVGEQFF

length: 13
J: TRBJ1-1
V: TRBV6-6
CDR3: CASSYTTGAEAFF

length: 14
J: TRBJ1-1
V: TRBV5-1
CDR3: CASSSTVFNTEAFF

length: 15
J: TRBJ2-2
V: TRBV7-3
CDR3: CASSLTESGSGELFF

length: 13
J: TRBJ2-5
V: TRBV18
CDR3: CASSRTDQETQYF

length: 17
J: TRBJ2-1
V: TRBV9
CDR3: CASSVGAGGPGRNEQFF

length: 15
J: TRBJ2-7
V: TRBV18
CDR3: CASSLGGGRKSEQYF

length: 16
J: TRBJ1-5
V: TRBV19
CDR3: CASSIDHRALKQPQHF

length: 18
J: TRBJ1-3
V: TRBV9
CDR3: CASSVDTVGVISGNTIYF

length: 17
J: TRBJ2-7
V: TRBV19
CDR3: CASSIGFGRDGSYEQYF

length: 13
J: TRBJ1-2
V: TRBV6-5
CDR3: CASSGDRGNGYTF

length: 13
J: TRBJ2-7
V: TRBV5-1
CDR3: CASSPGQTYEQYF

length: 15
J: TRBJ1-5
V: TRBV2
CDR3: CASSGITGGNQPQHF

length: 13
J: TRBJ1-4
V: TRBV2
CDR3: CASSRRTDEKLFF

length: 11
J: TRBJ2-7
V: TRBV28
CDR3: CASSLGYEQYF

length: 14
J: TRBJ2-5
V: TRBV5-4
CDR3: CASSPRLAMETQYF

length: 15
J: TRBJ1-5
V: TRBV6-1
CDR3: CASSFPTTGDQPQHF

length: 14
J: TRBJ1-2
V: TRBV7-2
CDR3: CASSLGLGTYGYTF